A single T cell receptor beta chain is shown here with its context. This sample is part of a study of regulatory T cells in long-lasting Graves disease. Time point in this sample: newly diagnosed GD, antithyroid drugs for less than 3 months. There was RNA extracted from PBMCs, and the TCR library was made from it. Trimming shortened V by 1 base and J by 15 bases, and 11 bases separated the two germline ends. Germline V gives CDR1 SGHDT, CDR2 YYEEEE. The CDR3 is made up of 12 amino acids. Building the TCR beta libraries relied on iRepertoire HTBI primers, and CDR3 regions underwent Arm-PCR. Methods used by the authors: Analysis of the samples identified around 64 TRBV and around 15 TRBJ segments. MiXCR, run by TCRdb on the multiplex PCR reads, gives a single entry per CDR3 protein. The V and J calls come from TCRdb's annotation, not from the publication. This table holds hundreds of thousands of distinct CDR3 sequences, approximately 16% found once.

This same sample was also part of a study on T cells in Graves' hyperthyroidism and ophthalmopathy.

The clonotype originates from a man younger than 30 with Graves disease. The chain combines TRBV5-6 with TRBJ1-6; D gene uncertain. Sequencing used peripheral blood mononuclear cells (PBMCs), obtained at new diagnosis, from a patient treated with antithyroid drugs. The CDR3 DNA follows: TGTGCCAGCAGCTTGAGGGCCGCTAACCTCCACTTT. Protein sequence: CASSLRAANLHF.